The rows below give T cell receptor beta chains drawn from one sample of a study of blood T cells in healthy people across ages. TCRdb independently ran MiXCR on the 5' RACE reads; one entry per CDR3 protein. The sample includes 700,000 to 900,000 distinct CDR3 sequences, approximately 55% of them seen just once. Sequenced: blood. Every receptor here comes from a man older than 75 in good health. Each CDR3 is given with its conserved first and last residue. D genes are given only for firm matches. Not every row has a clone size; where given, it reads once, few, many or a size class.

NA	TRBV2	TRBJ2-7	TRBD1	CARGTGNYEQYF	TGTGCCAGGGGGACAGGGAACTACGAGCAGTACTTC
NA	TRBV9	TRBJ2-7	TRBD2	CASSVAPGGSYEQYF	TGTGCCAGCAGCGTGGCGCCCGGCGGGAGCTACGAGCAGTACTTC
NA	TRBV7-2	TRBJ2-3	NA	CASSSPATDTQYF	TGTGCCAGCAGCTCCCCGGCGACAGATACGCAGTATTTT
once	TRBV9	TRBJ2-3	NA	CASSPSGGERTDTQYF	TGTGCCAGCAGCCCCTCGGGCGGGGAGCGCACAGATACGCAGTATTTT
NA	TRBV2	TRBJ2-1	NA	CASSAGPPRHEQFF	TGTGCCAGCAGTGCCGGGCCACCTCGCCATGAGCAGTTCTTC
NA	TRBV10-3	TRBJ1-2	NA	CAISDQGGEDGYTF	TGTGCCATCAGTGACCAGGGCGGGGAGGACGGCTACACCTTC
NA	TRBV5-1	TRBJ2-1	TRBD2	CASSLKGTSGGNEQFF	TGCGCCAGCAGCTTGAAGGGGACTAGCGGAGGTAATGAGCAGTTCTTC
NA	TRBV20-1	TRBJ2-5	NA	CSARDPGGPGDEQYF	TGCAGTGCTAGAGATCCTGGGGGTCCGGGGGATGAGCAGTACTTC
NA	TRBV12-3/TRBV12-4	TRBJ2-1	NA	CASSLLRETGNEQFF	TGTGCCAGCAGTTTATTGCGGGAGACAGGCAATGAGCAGTTCTTC
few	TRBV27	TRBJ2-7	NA	CASRYREPYEQYF	TGTGCCAGCAGATACAGGGAACCCTACGAGCAGTACTTC
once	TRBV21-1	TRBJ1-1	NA	CASSKGTNTEAFF	TGTGCCAGCAGCAAAGGAACTAACACTGAAGCTTTCTTT
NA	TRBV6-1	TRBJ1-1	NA	CASSEVNSGNTEAFF	TGTGCCAGCAGTGAAGTTAACTCAGGGAACACTGAAGCTTTCTTT
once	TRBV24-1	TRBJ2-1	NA	CATARTSPYNEQFF	TGTGCCACCGCTCGGACCTCCCCCTACAATGAGCAGTTCTTC
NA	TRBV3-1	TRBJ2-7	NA	CASSQGLGMSEQYF	TGTGCCAGCAGCCAAGGTCTCGGTATGAGCGAGCAGTACTTC
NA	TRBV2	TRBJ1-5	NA	CASSSQRGLEPQHF	TGTGCCAGCAGCTCCCAAAGGGGTTTGGAGCCCCAGCATTTT
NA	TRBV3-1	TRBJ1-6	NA	CASSPRDTRSPLHF	TGTGCCAGCAGCCCGCGTGATACCCGTTCACCCCTCCACTTT
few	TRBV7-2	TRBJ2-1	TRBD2	CASSLSGLAYNEQFF	TGTGCCAGCAGCTTATCTGGACTAGCTTACAATGAGCAGTTCTTC
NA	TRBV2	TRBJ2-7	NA	CASGPLTTVEQYF	TGTGCCAGCGGCCCACTAACGACGGTCGAGCAGTACTTC
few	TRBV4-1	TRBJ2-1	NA	CASSQDPGDEQFF	TGCGCCAGCAGCCAAGACCCGGGCGATGAGCAGTTCTTC
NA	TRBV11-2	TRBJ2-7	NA	CASSLVQGGLVGRYEQYF	TGTGCCAGCAGCTTAGTACAGGGGGGACTAGTGGGACGATACGAGCAGTACTTC
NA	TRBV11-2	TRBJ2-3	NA	CASSFANTDTQYF	TGTGCCAGCAGCTTTGCCAACACAGATACGCAGTATTTT
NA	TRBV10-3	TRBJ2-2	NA	CAISEPGPPGELFF	TGTGCCATCAGTGAGCCGGGACCTCCTGGGGAGCTGTTTTTT
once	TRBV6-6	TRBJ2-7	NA	CASSYPHADSYEQYF	TGTGCCAGCAGTTATCCCCACGCCGACTCCTACGAGCAGTACTTC
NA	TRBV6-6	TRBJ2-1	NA	CASSYSMEQFF	TGTGCCAGCAGTTACTCGATGGAGCAGTTCTTC
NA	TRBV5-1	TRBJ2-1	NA	CASSLVVGRVVYNEQFF	TGCGCCAGCAGCTTGGTTGTTGGCAGGGTGGTGTACAATGAGCAGTTCTTC
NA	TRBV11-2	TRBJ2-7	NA	CASSFLLWQPYEQYF	TGTGCCAGCAGCTTTCTCCTCTGGCAGCCCTACGAGCAGTACTTC
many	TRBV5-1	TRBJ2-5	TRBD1	CASSLGRQGASQYF	TGCGCCAGCAGCTTGGGACGGCAGGGGGCCAGTCAGTACTTC
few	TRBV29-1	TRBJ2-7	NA	CSVSGGPEQYF	TGCAGCGTTAGCGGAGGGCCCGAGCAGTACTTC
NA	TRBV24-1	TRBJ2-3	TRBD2	CATSDTERGGTDTQYF	TGTGCCACCAGTGACACGGAGCGGGGGGGCACAGATACGCAGTATTTT
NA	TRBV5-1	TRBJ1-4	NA	CASSRQLSTNEKLFF	TGCGCCAGCAGCCGACAGCTTTCAACTAATGAAAAACTGTTTTTT
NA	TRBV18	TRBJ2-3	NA	CASSPVGVPDTQYF	TGTGCCAGCTCACCGGTCGGGGTCCCGGATACGCAGTATTTT
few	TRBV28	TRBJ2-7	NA	CASSTPKPAYEQYF	TGTGCCAGCAGTACACCCAAACCAGCATACGAGCAGTACTTC
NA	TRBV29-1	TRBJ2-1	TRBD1	CSVDRDNEQFF	TGCAGCGTGGACAGGGACAATGAGCAGTTCTTC
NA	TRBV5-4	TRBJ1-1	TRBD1	CASSIRQGTLNTEAFF	TGTGCCAGCAGCATCAGACAGGGGACCTTGAACACTGAAGCTTTCTTT
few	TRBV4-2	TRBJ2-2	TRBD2	CASSPGLAGYTGELFF	TGTGCCAGCAGTCCCGGACTAGCGGGATATACCGGGGAGCTGTTTTTT
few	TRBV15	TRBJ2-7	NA	CATSRDRLQQYF	TGTGCCACCAGCAGAGATCGTTTACAGCAGTACTTC
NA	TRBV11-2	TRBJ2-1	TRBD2	CASSPRTGTTSYNEQFF	TGTGCCAGCAGCCCCCGAACCGGGACTACCTCCTACAATGAGCAGTTCTTC
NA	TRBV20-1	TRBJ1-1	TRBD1	CSASDTGDRAEAFF	TGCAGTGCTAGCGATACTGGGGACAGGGCTGAAGCTTTCTTT
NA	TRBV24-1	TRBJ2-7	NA	CATSDSSGDAYEQYF	TGTGCCACCAGTGATTCCTCAGGGGATGCCTACGAGCAGTACTTC
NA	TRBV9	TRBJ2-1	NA	CASSVGTAPGDNEQFF	TGTGCCAGCAGCGTAGGGACGGCACCGGGAGACAATGAGCAGTTCTTC
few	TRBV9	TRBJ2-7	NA	CASSVASQPHEQYF	TGTGCCAGCAGCGTAGCCAGTCAGCCCCACGAGCAGTACTTC
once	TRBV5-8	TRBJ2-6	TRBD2	CASKDGRGTGANVLTF	TGTGCCAGCAAGGACGGGAGGGGTACTGGGGCCAACGTCCTGACTTTC
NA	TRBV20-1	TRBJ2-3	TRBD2	CSASTSGSRVTDTQYF	TGCAGTGCTAGTACTAGCGGGAGTAGGGTTACAGATACGCAGTATTTT
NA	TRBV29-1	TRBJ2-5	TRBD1	CSVLHRGHETQYF	TGCAGCGTTCTGCACAGGGGGCATGAGACCCAGTACTTC
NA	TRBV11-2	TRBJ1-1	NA	CASSFFERLTEAFF	TGTGCCAGCAGCTTCTTTGAGCGGTTGACTGAAGCTTTCTTT
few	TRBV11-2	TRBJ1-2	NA	CASSLVPASYGYTF	TGTGCCAGCAGCTTAGTCCCCGCCAGCTATGGCTACACCTTC
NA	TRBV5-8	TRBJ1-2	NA	CASSLDTRGRPGGYTF	TGTGCCAGCAGCTTGGATACTCGGGGGCGCCCGGGGGGCTACACCTTC
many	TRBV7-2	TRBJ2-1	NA	CASSLGRGEQFF	TGTGCCAGCAGCTTAGGGAGGGGTGAGCAGTTCTTC
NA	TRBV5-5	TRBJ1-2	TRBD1	CASSGTVKGGYTF	TGTGCCAGCAGCGGGACAGTAAAGGGTGGCTACACCTTC
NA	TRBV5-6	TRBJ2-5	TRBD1	CASSPPRDSQETQYF	TGTGCCAGCAGCCCGCCTCGGGACAGCCAAGAGACCCAGTACTTC